Sequencing of this T cell receptor (beta chain) was carried out in a study of T cell responses to AZD1222 COVID-19 vaccine. Study-wide results and limits: Of the AZD1222 recipients, only five to seven were seropositive at baseline. Spike as a whole was targeted by vaccine-associated CD4 TCRs, dominant at 160-218 and 743-854. Two AZD1222 doses significantly raised spike-specific TCR breadth and depth over controls.

The protocol was immunoSEQ multiplex PCR, while the TCRdb copy is restricted to in-frame clones and leaves out a portion. The repertoire holds about 84,000 clones, with 80% to 90% as singletons. To note about this clone: As yet, its antigen is unknown.

The CDR3 runs to 16 residues. CDR1 and CDR2 from the germline V gene are MNHNS and SASEGT. The ends were cut back, 4 bases at V and 4 bases at J, with 17 bases in the middle. The chain couples TRBV6-1 to TRBJ1-5; tentatively, D is TRBD1 (5 bases). The source was peripheral blood, collected 28 days after the second AZD1222 dose. The clonotype was recovered from an adult who received the AZD1222 COVID-19 vaccine. The CDR3 reads CASSAIRDPTNQPQHF. CDR3 in DNA: TGTGCCAGCAGTGCTATCCGGGACCCCACGAATCAGCCCCAGCATTTT.